This entry lists 21 T cell receptor beta chains sequenced from one sample in a study of memory CD4+ T cells and cytomegalovirus serostatus. Measured with immunoSEQ multiplex PCR; TCRdb has only the in-frame clones, and not every one. Of about 31,000 clones listed, around 74% were seen once; the top ten hold roughly 0.65%. The sort gate was single viable CD3+CD4+CD8-CD45RO+ cells for memory CD4+ T cells. The source material was memory CD4+ T cells from blood. The receptors come from an adult in good health and CMV-seronegative. Some clones in this sample may be carry-over from other donors' samples.

The chain has TRBV5-4 and TRBJ1-2; 9 bases are shared with TRBD1. CDR3 size: 17 residues. Germline CDR1 and CDR2: SGHNT and YYREEE (reference sequence). Losses at the gene ends were 4 bases for V and 1 base for J; bases not matched to a gene: 11. CDR3 sequence (DNA): TGTGCCAGCAGCCGGATAACAGGGGGCTCTATTAACTATGGCTACACCTTC. Its protein product is CASSRITGGSINYGYTF.

V is TRBV11-3 and J is TRBJ1-2, with D tentatively TRBD1 (6 bases). CDR3 length: 13 amino acids. Trimming stripped 5 bases from V and 5 bases from J, with 12 bases between. CDR1 is SGHNT and CDR2 is YENEEA in the germline V gene. CDR3 amino acids: CASSPQGLYGYTF. The CDR3 DNA reads as TGTGCCAGCAGCCCCCAGGGGCTTTATGGCTACACCTTC.

The genes are TRBV12-5 and TRBJ2-1; D is tentatively TRBD1 or TRBD2 (6 bases each). This CDR3 is built from 15 residues. V shed 5 bases and J shed 4 bases, with 15 bases lying between them. Germline CDR1 is LGHNT and CDR2 is FRNRAP. CDR3: CASGRTGRQYNEQFF. The CDR3 coding sequence is TGTGCTAGTGGTCGAACAGGGAGGCAGTACAATGAGCAGTTCTTC. Full variable domain (rest looked up from reference TRBV12-5 and TRBJ2-1): DARVTQTPRHKVTEMGQEVTMRCQPILGHNTVFWYRQTMMQGLELLAYFRNRAPLDDSGMPKDRFSAEMPDATLATLKIQPSEPRDSAVYFCASGRTGRQYNEQFFGPGTRLTVL.

This clone occurred once. The chain uses TRBV18 and TRBJ1-1; 11 bases agree with TRBD1. The J segment lost 6 bases and the V segment lost 6 bases, leaving 6 bases of the junction unmatched. Per the germline V gene, CDR1 is KGHSH and CDR2 is LQKENI. The CDR3 is 14 amino acids. The CDR3, as DNA: TGTGCCAGCTCGCGGGGACAGGGGGTCCCTGAAGCTTTCTTT. It is translated as CASSRGQGVPEAFF.

The chain recombines TRBV5-1 with TRBJ2-3; 10 bases are a match to TRBD2. CDR3 length: 16 residues. The germline V gene has CDR1 SGHRS and CDR2 YFSETQ. Losses at the gene ends were 3 bases for V and 1 base for J; bases not matched to a gene: 5. CDR3 in DNA: TGCGCCAGCAGCTCTAGACTAGCGGGTGGCACAGATACGCAGTATTTT. Its protein product is CASSSRLAGGTDTQYF.

This chain joins TRBV4-2 and TRBJ1-2; possible D gene TRBD1, 5 bases. There are 13 residues in the CDR3. V was pared by 0 bases and J by 4 bases, with 6 bases between. Germline lookup yields CDR1 LGHNA and CDR2 YNFKEQ. The DNA of the CDR3 is TGTGCCAGCAGCCAAGAAGGGGTCTATGGCTACACCTTC. The encoded protein is CASSQEGVYGYTF.

This clone came up a few times. This chain links TRBV2 with TRBJ1-2; 9 positions match TRBD1. Germline V gives CDR1 SNHLY, CDR2 FYNNEI. This CDR3 region has 13 residues. J lost 1 base, V lost 6 bases, and 0 bases had no gene match. The CDR3 sequence is CASRTGGNYGYTF. The CDR3 DNA sequence: TGTGCCAGCAGGACAGGGGGTAACTATGGCTACACCTTC.

The J gene is TRBJ1-1, the V gene TRBV15; tentative D call: TRBD1 (6 bases). The germline V gene encodes CDR1 LNHNV and CDR2 YYDKDF (reference sequence). Trimming stripped 5 bases from V and 3 bases from J, with 7 bases between. This CDR3 has 12 amino acids. CDR3 DNA: TGTGCCACCAGCCAGGGGTACACTGAAGCTTTCTTT. Translation: CATSQGYTEAFF.

This clone appeared a few times. The chain combines TRBV4-3 with TRBJ1-4, with D perhaps TRBD1 (6 bases). Trimming stripped 0 bases from V and 5 bases from J, with 16 bases between. The length of the CDR3 is 17 residues. Germline V CDR1 and CDR2: LGHNA, YSLEER. For the CDR3, the DNA is TGCGCCAGCAGCCAAGATCTTAAGGGGGGCATCAATGAAAAACTGTTTTTT. The encoded protein is CASSQDLKGGINEKLFF.

This clone has more than one count but fewer than ten. The CDR3, as DNA: TGTGCCAGCAGTCCCCGAGGGTATAATTCACCCCTCCACTTT. It translates to CASSPRGYNSPLHF. This chain connects TRBV27 to TRBJ1-6; D call uncertain. V was pared by 5 bases and J by 4 bases, with 9 bases between. The CDR3 contains 14 residues. Germline lookup yields CDR1 MNHEY and CDR2 SMNVEV (reference sequence).

The chain links TRBV4-1 to TRBJ2-1, with no clear D. The CDR3 is made up of 17 amino acids. V was cut by 1 base and J by 8 bases, with 21 bases left in between. Germline V gives CDR1 MGHRA, CDR2 YSYEKL. The CDR3 loop is CASSQVRAVGVMDEQFF. The CDR3 DNA sequence: TGCGCCAGCAGCCAAGTTAGGGCGGTCGGCGTGATGGATGAGCAGTTCTTC.

This chain connects TRBV10-3 to TRBJ1-1; 8 bases line up with TRBD1. CDR1 and CDR2 (germline): ENHRY, SYGVKD. The ends lost 2 bases at V and 3 bases at J; junction bases unmatched: 5. The CDR3 has 15 amino acids. The chain's CDR3 is CAISEPDRDDTEAFF. CDR3 nucleotide sequence: TGTGCCATCAGTGAGCCGGACAGGGACGACACTGAAGCTTTCTTT.

The rearrangement joins TRBV10-1 to TRBJ2-5; tentative D call: TRBD2 (7 bases). The CDR3 sequence is 15 residues long. Germline V gene data show CDR1 as WNHNN and CDR2 as SYGVQD (reference sequence). Trimming left V 2 bases short and J 5 bases short, with 15 bases between. The CDR3 protein is CASSEGGASRETQYF. CDR3 sequence (DNA): TGCGCCAGCAGTGAGGGGGGGGCCTCCCGGGAGACCCAGTACTTC.

The chain carries TRBV6-6 and TRBJ2-1; tentatively, D is TRBD1 or TRBD2 (6 bases each). The CDR3 is 13 residues long. Germline assignment: CDR1 MNHNY and CDR2 SVGAGI (reference sequence). V lost 5 bases and J 7 bases, leaving 12 bases between the germline ends. CDR3 sequence reads: CASSAGAGNEQFF. The CDR3 DNA reads TGTGCCAGCAGTGCAGGGGCGGGGAATGAGCAGTTCTTC.

The chain carries TRBV5-6 and TRBJ2-1, with D perhaps matching TRBD2 (5 bases). Germline V gives CDR1 SGHDT, CDR2 YYEEEE. CDR3 length: 17 amino acids. V dropped 1 base and J dropped 3 bases, with 17 bases sitting between them. CDR3 sequence: CASSLPAYRGNYNEQFF. The CDR3 DNA reads as TGTGCCAGCAGCTTGCCGGCCTATCGGGGAAACTACAATGAGCAGTTCTTC.

The V call is TRBV7-3, the J call TRBJ2-7; 7 nucleotides line up with TRBD1. The CDR3 extends over 13 amino acids. Germline V gene sequence: CDR1 SGHTA, CDR2 FQGTGA. Trimming took 11 bases from V and 2 from J; bases not matched to a gene: 9. The CDR3 sequence is CASSPGQTYEQYF. Written as DNA, the CDR3 is TGTGCCTCCTCCCCGGGACAGACCTACGAGCAGTACTTC.

The chain links TRBV10-2 to TRBJ2-7, with 7 bases fitting TRBD1. CDR1 and CDR2 (germline): WSHSY, SAAADI. The CDR3 sequence is 13 residues long. The V gene end was trimmed by 6 bases and the J gene end by 2 bases; junction bases not matched to a gene: 4. CDR3 nucleotides: TGCGCCAGCAGCCCGGGACAGACCTACGAGCAGTACTTC. It encodes CASSPGQTYEQYF.

The gene calls are TRBV5-6 and TRBJ2-1; D possibly corresponds to TRBD1 (6 bases). This CDR3 has 11 residues. The ends were cut back, 3 bases at V and 8 bases at J, with 6 bases in the middle. CDR1 and CDR2 from the germline V gene are SGHDT and YYEEEE. The CDR3 loop is CASSYRDEQFF. The CDR3, as DNA: TGTGCCAGCAGCTACAGGGATGAGCAGTTCTTC.

V usage is TRBV4-3 and J usage is TRBJ1-1; D gene ambiguous. Germline assignment: CDR1 LGHNA and CDR2 YSLEER. The germline V and J ends were trimmed by 1 base and 3 bases, with 12 bases remaining between them. There are 15 residues in the CDR3. The CDR3 is CASSQAAGYYTEAFF. CDR3 in DNA: TGCGCCAGCAGCCAAGCCGCGGGGTATTACACTGAAGCTTTCTTT.

V is TRBV27 and J is TRBJ1-1; 9 bases line up with TRBD1. CDR1 and CDR2 from the germline V gene are MNHEY and SMNVEV (reference sequence). V dropped 3 bases and J dropped 3; count of bases not matched to a gene: 8. CDR3 length equals 16 residues. The CDR3 DNA sequence: TGTGCCAGCAGTTTGTCCGGGACAGGGCTCCACACTGAAGCTTTCTTT. Residues: CASSLSGTGLHTEAFF.

The rearrangement uses TRBV9 and TRBJ2-7, with 12 positions matching TRBD2. The V and J ends lost 0 bases and 6 bases, in that order; junction bases with no gene match: 7. Germline CDR1 and CDR2: SGDLS and YYNGEE. CDR3 size: 16 residues. CDR3 sequence reads: CASSVGLAGEQLEQYF. CDR3 DNA: TGTGCCAGCAGCGTAGGACTAGCGGGGGAACAGCTCGAGCAGTACTTC.